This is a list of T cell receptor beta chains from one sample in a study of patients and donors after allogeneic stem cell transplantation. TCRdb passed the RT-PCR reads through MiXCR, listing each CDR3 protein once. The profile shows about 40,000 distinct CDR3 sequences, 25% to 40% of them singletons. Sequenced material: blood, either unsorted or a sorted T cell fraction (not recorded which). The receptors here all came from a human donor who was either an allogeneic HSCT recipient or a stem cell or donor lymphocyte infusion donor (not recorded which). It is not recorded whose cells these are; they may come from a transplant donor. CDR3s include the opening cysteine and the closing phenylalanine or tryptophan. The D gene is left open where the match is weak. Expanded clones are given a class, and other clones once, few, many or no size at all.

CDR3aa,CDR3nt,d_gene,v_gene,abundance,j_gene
CSVAGQGNYGYTF,TGCAGCGTGGCCGGACAGGGGAACTATGGCTACACCTTC,TRBD1,TRBV29-1,NA,TRBJ1-2
CASSLRAGGPEDTQYF,TGTGCCAGCAGCTTAAGGGCGGGAGGGCCGGAGGATACGCAGTATTTT,TRBD2,TRBV7-3,NA,TRBJ2-3
CASSSTQRQGSSPLHF,TGTGCCAGCAGCTCAACCCAGCGACAGGGAAGTTCACCCCTCCACTTT,TRBD1,TRBV7-2,NA,TRBJ1-6
CASSLGRGMAEAFF,TGTGCCAGCAGTTTAGGCAGGGGGATGGCTGAAGCTTTCTTT,TRBD1,TRBV12-3/TRBV12-4,NA,TRBJ1-1
CASSFRSAFTETQYF,TGTGCCAGCAGTTTTCGGAGCGCTTTTACAGAGACCCAGTACTTC,NA,TRBV12-3/TRBV12-4,NA,TRBJ2-5
CASGWGGTDTQYF,TGTGCCAGCGGATGGGGGGGCACAGATACGCAGTATTTT,NA,TRBV6-6,few,TRBJ2-3
CASSAYRDREETQYF,TGTGCCAGCAGTGCCTACCGGGACAGGGAAGAGACCCAGTACTTC,TRBD1,TRBV2,few,TRBJ2-5
CASSLPPGQVNQPQHF,TGTGCCAGCTCACTACCACCGGGACAGGTCAATCAGCCCCAGCATTTT,TRBD1,TRBV18,NA,TRBJ1-5
CASSPRTGWDEQYF,TGTGCCAGCAGCCCCCGGACTGGTTGGGACGAGCAGTACTTC,NA,TRBV9,NA,TRBJ2-7
CASSLAYGAAGNNEQFF,TGCGCCAGCAGCTTGGCCTATGGTGCGGCGGGAAACAATGAGCAGTTCTTC,NA,TRBV5-1,few,TRBJ2-1
CASSPNRVGGPLNF,TGTGCCAGCAGCCCTAACCGGGTTGGTGGCCCGTTGAATTTT,NA,TRBV7-9,many,TRBJ1-5
CASSYLTPGLAVSTDTQYF,TGTGCCAGCAGTTACTTAACCCCGGGACTAGCGGTTAGCACAGATACGCAGTATTTT,TRBD2,TRBV6-6,NA,TRBJ2-3
CASRIGTGTYEQYF,TGTGCCAGCAGGATAGGGACAGGAACCTACGAGCAGTACTTC,TRBD1,TRBV28,NA,TRBJ2-7
CASSVTSNQPQHF,TGCGCCAGCAGCGTCACTAGCAATCAGCCCCAGCATTTT,NA,TRBV5-1,many,TRBJ1-5
CASSLGLRLRNTEAFF,TGTGCCAGCAGCTTAGGTCTACGGCTAAGGAACACTGAAGCTTTCTTT,NA,TRBV7-2,few,TRBJ1-1
CSARDSGHNEKLFF,TGCAGTGCTAGAGATTCCGGTCATAATGAAAAACTGTTTTTT,NA,TRBV20-1,few,TRBJ1-4
CASSFTGVKNIQYF,TGTGCCAGCAGCTTTACAGGGGTCAAAAACATTCAGTACTTC,TRBD1,TRBV11-2,NA,TRBJ2-4
CASSYRTSGSRFLYEQYF,TGTGCCAGCAGTTACCGGACTAGCGGGAGCCGCTTCCTATACGAGCAGTACTTC,TRBD2,TRBV6-5,NA,TRBJ2-7
CASSQPGMGTDTQYF,TGTGCCAGCAGCCAACCGGGAATGGGCACAGATACGCAGTATTTT,NA,TRBV4-2,few,TRBJ2-3
CASSFIDRSNQPQHF,TGTGCCAGCAGTTTTATCGACAGGAGCAATCAGCCCCAGCATTTT,NA,TRBV12-3/TRBV12-4,NA,TRBJ1-5
CASSTRDRVKYSTEAFF,TGTGCCAGCAGCACCCGGGACAGGGTCAAGTATAGCACTGAAGCTTTCTTT,TRBD1,TRBV11-2,once,TRBJ1-1
CASSLLIQETQYF,TGTGCCAGCAGTCTCCTGATTCAAGAGACCCAGTACTTC,NA,TRBV12-3/TRBV12-4,NA,TRBJ2-5
CASSLTGVGYTF,TGTGCCAGCAGCTTAACAGGGGTTGGCTACACCTTC,NA,TRBV7-3,few,TRBJ1-2
CSARDPAAEAFF,TGCAGTGCTAGAGACCCGGCGGCTGAAGCTTTCTTT,NA,TRBV20-1,many,TRBJ1-1
CASSPGAGESEQFF,TGCGCCAGCAGCCCGGGGGCGGGAGAAAGTGAGCAGTTCTTC,NA,TRBV5-1,few,TRBJ2-1
CASSLETGLSPLHF,TGCGCCAGCAGCTTAGAGACAGGGTTGTCACCCCTCCACTTT,TRBD1,TRBV5-1,few,TRBJ1-6
CAISPTHGGSPLHF,TGTGCCATCAGCCCGACCCATGGGGGTTCACCCCTCCACTTT,NA,TRBV10-3,few,TRBJ1-6
CASSLAALQETQYF,TGTGCCAGCAGCTTAGCGGCTCTCCAAGAGACCCAGTACTTC,NA,TRBV7-2,once,TRBJ2-5
CASSLATALTGTF,TGTGCCAGCAGCTTAGCCACAGCCCTGACTGGCACCTTC,NA,TRBV7-2,NA,TRBJ1-2
CSGRVGGEKLFF,TGCAGCGGGAGGGTCGGCGGGGAAAAACTGTTTTTT,NA,TRBV29-1,NA,TRBJ1-4
CASSIQVDPSGQYF,TGTGCCAGCAGTATCCAGGTAGACCCCTCCGGGCAGTACTTC,NA,TRBV6-2/TRBV6-3,NA,TRBJ2-7